This T cell receptor (beta chain) was identified in a study of blood T cell repertoires in COVID-19. At the level of the study: From the United States, Italy and Spain came samples of acute and convalescent COVID-19. PBMCs, B-cell-depleted T cells, or T cells provided the cDNA or gDNA that made up the material.

The junction had 14 bases not matched to a gene; V was cut back by 3 bases and J by 3 bases. Germline loops: CDR1 DFQATT, CDR2 SNEGSKA (reference sequence). The CDR3 runs 16 residues. Original data processing: Scientists estimated how many nucleated cells there were by amplifying reference gene primers. Sequenced by immunoSEQ multiplex PCR; TCRdb stores in-frame clones only, minus some. The V and J calls and the clone size are those of that table, but D and trimming were determined from the DNA. The table includes roughly 200,000 clones, 75% to 85% detected once. This clone was picked up a small number of times.

The chain recombines TRBV20-1 with TRBJ2-7, with 7 bases matching TRBD1. Input material: peripheral blood. This receptor was obtained from a human donor in a cohort sampled during active COVID-19. The DNA for the CDR3 is TGCAGTGCTAGTGACGGACAGGTAGGATGGGACTACGAGCAGTACTTC. This codes for CSASDGQVGWDYEQYF.